The 25 T cell receptor beta chains below all came from one sample that was sequenced in a study of T cells after posttransplantation cyclophosphamide. Profiling relied on immunoSEQ multiplex PCR, and the TCRdb table lists in-frame clones only, not all of them. The table records around 30,000 clones, around nine tenths of them present only once. Sequencing was done on a sample of PBMCs. The source of these receptors is a middle-aged woman with a blood cancer, CMV-positive, and with a related stem cell donor.

The chain has TRBV6-5 and TRBJ1-1; D gene ambiguous. V shed 6 bases and J shed 10 bases, with 24 bases lying between them. The CDR3 is 15 amino acids. Germline V gives CDR1 MNHEY, CDR2 SVGAGI. CDR3 in amino acids: CASRPPTLPSLGAFF. The DNA for the CDR3 is TGTGCCAGCAGACCACCTACTCTCCCCTCCCTAGGAGCTTTCTTT.

This sequence joins TRBV28 and TRBJ1-4, with D perhaps TRBD1 (6 bases). Trimming removed 6 bases from V and 3 bases from J, with 14 bases in between. Per the germline V gene, CDR1 is MDHEN and CDR2 is SYDVKM. The length of the CDR3 is 15 residues. DNA for the CDR3: TGTGCCAGCAGCCTGTACAGGGTGGCTAATGAAAAACTGTTTTTT. Translated: CASSLYRVANEKLFF.

The genes are TRBV29-1 and TRBJ2-1; possibly TRBD2 for D (5 bases). This CDR3 comprises 13 residues. The germline V gene has CDR1 SQVTM and CDR2 ANQGSEA. The V end lost 4 bases, the J end lost 1 base, and 8 bases lay between the germline ends. The CDR3 coding sequence is TGCAGCGTTGTCGGGATTTCCTACAATGAGCAGTTCTTC. Its protein is CSVVGISYNEQFF.

In its sample, this clone ranks as hyperexpanded (1% or more). The V and J genes are TRBV6-5 and TRBJ1-1; D remains ambiguous. Germline V gene data show CDR1 as MNHEY and CDR2 as SVGAGI. This CDR3 contains 11 residues. Here the CDR3 reads CAVVGNTEAFF. CDR3 bases: TGTGCAGTAGTGGGCAACACTGAAGCTTTCTTT.

The genes are TRBV5-4 and TRBJ2-7; D possibly corresponds to TRBD1 (6 bases). V was pared by 2 bases and J by 2 bases, with 11 bases between. Germline CDR1 and CDR2: SGHNT and YYREEE (reference sequence). There are 14 residues in the CDR3. CDR3 loop: CASSFGRGAYEQYF. The CDR3 DNA follows: TGTGCCAGCAGCTTTGGCAGGGGTGCCTACGAGCAGTACTTC.

A word on this clone: Mismatch with germline at one junction end may stem from a read error. This same CDR3 is encoded by further DNA sequences in the sample. V usage is TRBV5-1 and J usage is TRBJ1-6; 7 nucleotides line up with TRBD1. There are 17 residues in the CDR3. The germline V gene encodes CDR1 SGHRS and CDR2 YFSETQ. The CDR3 sequence is CASSSGDRSSYNSPLHF. CDR3 DNA: TGCGCCAGCAGCTCGGGGGACAGATCGTCCTATAATTCCCCCCTCCACTTT.

The V and J genes are TRBV7-9 and TRBJ2-7, with 9 bases identical to TRBD1. V lost 5 bases to trimming and J lost 2 bases; unmatched junction nucleotides: 7. CDR1 is SEHNR, CDR2 FQNEAQ, per germline (reference sequence). The CDR3 totals 15 residues. CDR3 loop: CASSPDRGLPYEQYF. DNA of the CDR3: TGTGCCAGCAGCCCGGACAGGGGCCTCCCCTACGAGCAGTACTTC.

The chain links TRBV29-1 to TRBJ2-7, with 8 positions matching TRBD1. The V segment lost 7 bases and the J segment 2 bases; nucleotides outside the gene matches: 10. There are 14 residues in the CDR3. Looked up from germline, CDR1 is SQVTM and CDR2 is ANQGSEA. CDR3 loop: CSALTGQGPYEQYF. The DNA of the CDR3 is TGCAGCGCCCTCACCGGACAGGGACCCTACGAGCAGTACTTC.

This clone was detected a few times. This sample also contains other DNA sequences that code for the same CDR3. The chain is built from TRBV27 and TRBJ2-7; TRBD1 agrees at 8 bases. Looked up from germline, CDR1 is MNHEY and CDR2 is SMNVEV (reference sequence). This CDR3 has 16 amino acids. Trimming took 0 bases from V and 2 from J; bases not matched to a gene: 6. The CDR3 loop reads CASSLSGRGLPYEQYF. The DNA for the CDR3 is TGTGCCAGCAGTTTATCCGGCAGGGGGCTTCCCTACGAGCAGTACTTC.

The V gene is TRBV27, the J gene TRBJ2-7; D possibly corresponds to TRBD1 (5 bases). Trimming removed 8 bases from V and 2 bases from J, with 16 bases in between. Germline CDR1 reads MNHEY; CDR2 reads SMNVEV (reference sequence). The CDR3 extends over 14 amino acids. For the CDR3, the DNA is TGTGCCAGCCGGCACCAGGGTGGACCCTACGAGCAGTACTTC. It is translated as CASRHQGGPYEQYF.

In its sample, this clone was seen a few times. The genes are TRBV6-4 and TRBJ2-1; 11 nucleotides align to TRBD2. The CDR3 has 14 amino acids. The V segment lost 4 bases and the J segment 6 bases; nucleotides outside the gene matches: 2. Germline CDR1 MRHNA, CDR2 SNTAGT. The CDR3 loop is CASSVSGGANEQFF. Written as DNA, the CDR3 is TGTGCCAGCAGTGTTAGCGGGGGGGCCAATGAGCAGTTCTTC.

The V and J genes are TRBV7-8 and TRBJ2-7, with unresolved D. Trimming removed 2 bases from V and 6 bases from J, with 17 bases in between. Germline CDR1 reads SGHVS; CDR2 reads FQNEAQ. There are 15 residues in the CDR3. The CDR3 bases are TGTGCCAGCAGCTTAAGTAAGAACAGAATTAGCGAGCAGTACTTC. Translating gives CASSLSKNRISEQYF.

The CDR3 DNA reads TGCGCCAGCAGCCAAGATAGGGGACAGGGACTCTCTACTGGAAACACCATATATTTT. This codes for CASSQDRGQGLSTGNTIYF. The chain carries TRBV4-1 and TRBJ1-3; TRBD1 aligns across 9 bases. Germline lookup yields CDR1 MGHRA and CDR2 YSYEKL. V shed 0 bases, J shed 2 bases, and the junction held 11 bases outside the gene matches. CDR3 size: 19 residues.

This clone has just a few counts. The V and J genes are TRBV4-1 and TRBJ2-3; 9 bases are shared with TRBD1. The V and J ends lost 5 bases and 0 bases, in that order; junction bases with no gene match: 18. Germline assignment: CDR1 MGHRA and CDR2 YSYEKL. The CDR3 runs 20 residues. The CDR3 DNA reads as TGCGCCAGCAGCGGGAGCTCCGGGACAGGGAAGGGCCTTAGCACAGATACGCAGTATTTT. Its translation: CASSGSSGTGKGLSTDTQYF.

This clone occurred once. The chain uses TRBV15 and TRBJ1-1, with a possible D match to TRBD1 (5 bases). The germline V gene has CDR1 LNHNV and CDR2 YYDKDF (reference sequence). Deletions cut 3 bases from V and 1 base from J, with 21 bases between. The CDR3 has 18 amino acids. The CDR3 loop is CATSSPMIREGRNTEAFF. As DNA, the CDR3 is TGTGCCACCAGCAGCCCTATGATCAGGGAGGGTAGGAACACTGAAGCTTTCTTT. Supplemented by reference TRBV15 and TRBJ1-1, the full variable domain reads DAMVIQNPRYQVTQFGKPVTLSCSQTLNHNVMYWYQQKSSQAPKLLFHYYDKDFNNEADTPDNFQSRRPNTSFCFLDIRSPGLGDTAMYLCATSSPMIREGRNTEAFFGQGTRLTVV.

V usage is TRBV5-6 and J usage is TRBJ2-2; 10 nucleotides match TRBD1. The CDR3 spans 17 residues. Losses at the gene ends were 4 bases for V and 5 bases for J; bases not matched to a gene: 11. The germline gives CDR1 SGHDT, CDR2 YYEEEE. This CDR3 reads CASSHLGGTGDTGELFF. CDR3 DNA: TGTGCCAGCAGCCATCTAGGAGGGACAGGGGATACCGGGGAGCTGTTTTTT.

This chain uses TRBV29-1 with TRBJ1-4, with D uncertain. The ends were cut back, 7 bases at V and 8 bases at J, with 14 bases in the middle. This CDR3 has 12 amino acids. In germline, CDR1 is SQVTM, CDR2 ANQGSEA. The CDR3 region has the DNA TGCAGCGCCGAGGCGGGTGGAGAAAAACTGTTTTTT. Its translation: CSAEAGGEKLFF.

This clone was seen a handful of times. One junction end disagrees with the germline gene, perhaps due to a read error. V usage is TRBV6-4 and J usage is TRBJ1-1; TRBD1 is a possible D gene (5 bases). This CDR3 contains 13 residues. Germline V lookup: CDR1 MRHNA, CDR2 SNTAGT. Here the CDR3 DNA reads TGTGCCAGCAGTTACTCCCCGGCGGGGCCAGCTTTCTTT. Translating gives CASSYSPAGPAFF.

This clone was seen once. The chain uses TRBV19 and TRBJ1-2; TRBD1 matches at 8 bases. The CDR3 is made up of 15 amino acids. Germline CDR1 reads LNHDA; CDR2 reads SQIVND (reference sequence). The J segment lost 3 bases and the V segment lost 5 bases, leaving 8 bases of the junction unmatched. The CDR3 reads CASSPDRGVDYGYTF. CDR3 sequence (DNA): TGTGCCAGTAGTCCCGACAGGGGTGTGGACTATGGCTACACCTTC.

J is TRBJ2-5 and V is TRBV11-2; TRBD2 matches at 11 bases. J was trimmed by 4 bases and V by 3 bases; bases with no gene match: 13. The CDR3 runs to 18 residues. The V gene's germline CDR1 is SGHAT and CDR2 FQNNGV. The CDR3 DNA sequence: TGTGCCAGCAGCTTTCGACTAGCGGGGATCGCAGGCCGAGAGACCCAGTACTTC. Protein: CASSFRLAGIAGRETQYF.

Comment on this clone: Other nucleotide sequences in the sample specify the same CDR3. This chain joins TRBV27 and TRBJ1-6; possible D gene TRBD1, 6 bases. Trimming took off 4 bases at V and 13 bases at J, with 17 bases between the two ends. CDR3 length: 14 residues. Germline CDR1 and CDR2: MNHEY and SMNVEV (reference sequence). The CDR3 reads CASSYRDGSSPLHF. CDR3 in DNA: TGTGCCAGCAGTTACAGGGACGGTAGCTCCCCCCTCCACTTT.

J is TRBJ1-1 and V is TRBV15; D is unclear. The CDR3 runs to 13 residues. CDR1 and CDR2 (germline): LNHNV, YYDKDF (reference sequence). The V gene lost 0 bases and the J gene lost 5 bases, with 7 bases spanning the gap. CDR3 DNA sequence: TGTGCCACCAGCAGAGAGAGGATGACTGAAGCTTTCTTT. It yields the protein CATSRERMTEAFF. Complete variable domain (other parts from reference TRBV15 and TRBJ1-1): DAMVIQNPRYQVTQFGKPVTLSCSQTLNHNVMYWYQQKSSQAPKLLFHYYDKDFNNEADTPDNFQSRRPNTSFCFLDIRSPGLGDTAMYLCATSRERMTEAFFGQGTRLTVV.

The chain employs TRBV7-2 and TRBJ1-5; 7 bases match TRBD1. With V trimmed by 5 bases and J by 6 bases, 10 bases remained unmatched. Looked up from germline, CDR1 is SGHTA and CDR2 is FQGNSA. The CDR3 totals 15 residues. CDR3 sequence reads: CASSPDRVFGQPQHF. CDR3 nucleotide sequence: TGTGCCAGCAGCCCCGACAGGGTATTCGGTCAGCCCCAGCATTTT.

As for this clone: Since a much larger clone is just one base distant, this may be a read error. The chain combines TRBV6-5 with TRBJ1-5; D is possibly TRBD1 (5 bases). Germline V gene sequence: CDR1 MNHEY, CDR2 SVGAGI. The CDR3 length is 14 residues. V was trimmed by 6 bases and J by 0 bases, leaving 9 bases between them. The DNA for the CDR3 is TGTGCCAGCAGAACAGGCTTTAGCAATCAGCCCCAGCATTTT. Protein product: CASRTGFSNQPQHF.

This chain uses TRBV6-5 with TRBJ2-3, with no clear D. In germline, CDR1 is MNHEY, CDR2 SVGAGI. The length of the CDR3 is 13 residues. V lost 5 bases, J lost 0 bases, and 6 bases lay in between. The CDR3 sequence is CASSPLSTDTQYF. In nucleotides, the CDR3 is TGTGCCAGCAGTCCCCTTAGCACAGATACGCAGTATTTT.